Below are 15 T cell receptor beta chains sequenced from a single sample in a study of T-cell memory formation after mild COVID-19. TCRdb redid the calling of the 5' RACE reads with MiXCR, one entry per CDR3 protein. The sample includes about half a million distinct CDR3 sequences, about 18% of them seen just once. The specimen was PBMCs or a T cell subset sorted from them (not recorded which). These receptors originate from an adult woman who had mild COVID-19 (a few samples of this study predate the infection). Cell type and time point are not known.

This chain uses TRBV14 with TRBJ1-2; a possible D gene is TRBD1 (5 bases). CDR1 and CDR2 (germline): SGHDN, FVKESK. Trimming left V 4 bases short and J 4 bases short, with 16 bases between. This CDR3 comprises 15 residues. CDR3 residues: CASSRDSRAFYGYTF. For the CDR3, the DNA is TGTGCCAGCAGCCGAGACAGCCGAGCCTTCTATGGCTACACCTTC. Combining the CDR3 with reference TRBV14 and TRBJ1-2 gives the whole variable domain EAGVTQFPSHSVIEKGQTVTLRCDPISGHDNLYWYRRVMGKEIKFLLHFVKESKQDESGMPNNRFLAERTGGTYSTLKVQPAELEDSGVYFCASSRDSRAFYGYTFGSGTRLTVV.

This chain links TRBV5-1 with TRBJ1-4; D is ambiguous. V was trimmed by 6 bases and J by 4 bases, leaving 10 bases between them. CDR1 and CDR2 (germline): SGHRS, YFSETQ. This CDR3 is built from 13 residues. The chain's CDR3 is CASNPGDNEKLFF. For the CDR3, the DNA is TGCGCCAGCAATCCCGGGGATAATGAAAAACTGTTTTTT.

This clonotype has only a few counts. The chain couples TRBV7-8 to TRBJ1-6; D is unresolved. From germline, CDR1 is SGHVS and CDR2 FQNEAQ. V lost 1 base, J lost 5 bases, and 9 bases lay in between. The CDR3 is made up of 15 amino acids. CDR3 protein: CASSLEGRDNSPLHF. CDR3 sequence (DNA): TGTGCCAGCAGCTTAGAGGGCAGAGATAATTCACCCCTCCACTTT.

The rearrangement links TRBV2 to TRBJ1-4; 8 bases are shared with TRBD1. Germline CDR1 reads SNHLY; CDR2 reads FYNNEI. V gave up 7 bases and J gave up 5 bases; unmatched junction bases: 9. The CDR3 spans 15 residues. The CDR3 nucleotides read TGTGCCAGCATGTTGGGACAGGACGGGAATGAAAAACTGTTTTTT. It translates to CASMLGQDGNEKLFF.

This clonotype has more than one count but fewer than ten. This chain connects TRBV12-3 or TRBV12-4 to TRBJ2-2, with D possibly TRBD2 on 6 matching bases. This CDR3 has 17 residues. V gave up 2 bases and J gave up 0 bases, with 13 bases separating them. The CDR3 loop reads CASSLIWGVANTGELFF. The CDR3 coding sequence is TGTGCCAGCAGTTTAATTTGGGGGGTAGCGAACACCGGGGAGCTGTTTTTT.

The chain has TRBV20-1 and TRBJ1-2, with D maybe TRBD1 (5 bases). V dropped 3 bases and J dropped 4 bases, with 12 bases sitting between them. CDR1 and CDR2 from the germline V gene are DFQATT and SNEGSKA (reference sequence). CDR3 length: 13 amino acids. CDR3 in amino acids: CSASPDRPYGYTF. As DNA, the CDR3 is TGCAGTGCTAGTCCCGACAGACCCTATGGCTACACCTTC.

This clonotype has only a few counts. At one boundary the junction diverges from the germline segment, which might be a read error. The genes are TRBV29-1 and TRBJ2-5; 10 positions match TRBD2. CDR3 length: 16 residues. Germline values: CDR1 SQVTM, CDR2 ANQGSEA. The DNA of the CDR3 is TGCAGCGTTGTCTCCGGACTAGCGGAGATGCAAGGGACCCAGTACTTC. Translating it yields CSVVSGLAEMQGTQYF.

CDR3 sequence: CASSQALAGVHNEQFF. CDR3 in DNA: TGCGCCAGCAGCCAGGCTCTAGCGGGAGTACACAATGAGCAGTTCTTC. The rearrangement links TRBV4-1 to TRBJ2-1; 10 nucleotides agree with TRBD2. CDR1 is MGHRA and CDR2 is YSYEKL in the germline V gene. The CDR3 has 16 amino acids. With 3 bases clipped from V and 5 bases from J, the junction kept 7 bases outside the gene matches.

V is TRBV5-1 and J is TRBJ2-1; 8 positions match TRBD1. J lost 8 bases, V lost 7 bases, and 14 bases had no gene match. The CDR3 is 15 residues long. CDR1 and CDR2 (germline): SGHRS, YFSETQ. The CDR3 sequence is CASALRPGGWDEQFF. CDR3 coding DNA: TGCGCCAGCGCCCTCCGTCCAGGGGGCTGGGATGAGCAGTTCTTC.

As regards this clonotype: This sequence may be a read error, since a much larger clone differs from it by one base. DNA for the CDR3: TGTGCCAGCAGCCGGGGGGCCTCCTACAATGAGCAGTTCTTC. This translates into CASSRGASYNEQFF. This chain joins TRBV4-2 and TRBJ2-1, with D perhaps assigned TRBD1 or TRBD2 (6 bases each). Germline loops: CDR1 LGHNA, CDR2 YNFKEQ. The V end lost 4 bases, the J end lost 0 bases, and 7 bases lay between the germline ends. CDR3 length: 14 residues.

This clonotype was seen more than once but under ten times. The rearrangement joins TRBV7-9 to TRBJ1-1; TRBD1 aligns across 7 bases. Germline V gene lookup returns CDR1 SEHNR and CDR2 FQNEAQ (reference sequence). Trimming at V came to 2 bases and at J to 5 bases, leaving 8 bases not matched to a gene. This CDR3 comprises 15 residues. The DNA of the CDR3 is TGTGCCAGCAGCTTAAAGAAGGGGGCCTCAACTGAAGCTTTCTTT. Its translation is CASSLKKGASTEAFF.

This clonotype was picked up many times. The gene calls are TRBV29-1 and TRBJ2-1; 12 bases map to TRBD1. In germline, CDR1 is SQVTM, CDR2 ANQGSEA. The CDR3 loop spans 15 amino acids. Unmatched junction bases numbered 7, after V lost 3 bases and J lost 7 bases. The CDR3 sequence is CSVEGTGGAWNEQFF. DNA for the CDR3: TGCAGCGTTGAGGGGACAGGGGGCGCGTGGAATGAGCAGTTCTTC.

The sample holds a few counts of this clonotype. V gene TRBV12-3 or TRBV12-4 combines with J gene TRBJ1-2; D not resolved. V gave up 8 bases and J gave up 0 bases, with 10 bases separating them. This CDR3 has 13 amino acids. CDR3 sequence reads: CASSRVSNYGYTF. The CDR3 DNA reads as TGTGCCAGCTCGAGGGTTTCTAACTATGGCTACACCTTC.

This clonotype was found a few times. This chain connects TRBV7-2 to TRBJ1-2, with 7 bases aligning to TRBD1. The junction had 4 bases not matched to a gene; V was cut back by 3 bases and J by 3 bases. Germline assignment: CDR1 SGHTA and CDR2 FQGNSA. This CDR3 contains 14 residues. CDR3 bases: TGTGCCAGCAGCTTTAGTCAGGGGGACTATGGCTACACCTTC. This gives the protein CASSFSQGDYGYTF. The entire variable domain, with the rest obtained from reference TRBV7-2 and TRBJ1-2, is as follows: GAGVSQSPSNKVTEKGKDVELRCDPISGHTALYWYRQSLGQGLEFLIYFQGNSAPDKSGLPSDRFSAERTGGSVSTLTIQRTQQEDSAVYLCASSFSQGDYGYTFGSGTRLTVV.

The chain couples TRBV2 to TRBJ2-7; 12 bases agree with TRBD2. The junction had 5 bases not matched to a gene; V was cut back by 3 bases and J by 5 bases. The length of the CDR3 is 15 residues. Germline V gene data show CDR1 as SNHLY and CDR2 as FYNNEI. DNA of the CDR3: TGTGCCAGCAGTGACTGGACTAGCGGGACAGACGAGCAGTACTTC. Amino acids: CASSDWTSGTDEQYF.